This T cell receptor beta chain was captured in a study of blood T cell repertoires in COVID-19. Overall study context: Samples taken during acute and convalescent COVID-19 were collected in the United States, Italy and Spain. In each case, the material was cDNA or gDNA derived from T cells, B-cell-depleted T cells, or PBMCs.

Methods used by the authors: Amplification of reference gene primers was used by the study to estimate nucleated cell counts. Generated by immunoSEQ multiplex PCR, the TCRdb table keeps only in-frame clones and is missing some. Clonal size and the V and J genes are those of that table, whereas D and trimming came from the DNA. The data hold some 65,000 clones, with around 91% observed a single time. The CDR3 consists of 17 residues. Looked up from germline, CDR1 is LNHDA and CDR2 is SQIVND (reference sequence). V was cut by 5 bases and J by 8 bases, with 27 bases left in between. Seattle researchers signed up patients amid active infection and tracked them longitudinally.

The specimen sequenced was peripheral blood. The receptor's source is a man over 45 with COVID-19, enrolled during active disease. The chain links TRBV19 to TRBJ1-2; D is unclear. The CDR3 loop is CASSPRRSPVSSLGYTF. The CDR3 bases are TGTGCCAGTAGTCCCCGGCGGTCGCCCGTTTCTTCACTAGGCTACACCTTC.